The source of this TCR beta chain is a study of blood T cell repertoires in COVID-19 (dated by TCRdb to the early 2020s). At the level of the whole study: Collaborator samples came from the United States, Italy and Spain and covered acute and convalescent phases of COVID-19. The material from the prospective study consisted of cDNA or gDNA derived from T cells, B-cell-depleted T cells, or PBMCs. Deeply sampled blood TCRbeta repertoires from subjects exposed to, actively infected with, or recovered from COVID-19 were included in the dataset. The repertoires were made available in a free public database intended to serve as a resource for research on the immune response to SARS-CoV-2. The samples were drawn from two sources: the first 160 participants of the ongoing ImmuneRACE study, and fewer than 1,500 subjects contributed by 6 global collaborators. Nearly every sample came with metadata listing a de-identified subject ID, COVID-19 status, age in years and sex. Where available, HLA class I and class II types were obtained from metadata supplied by the sample provider rather than from assay-based typing. Broader findings and caveats from the paper: How much clinical and demographic metadata was included differed by source and by participant, and the metadata was provided uncurated.

V loses 0 bases of germline sequence and J loses 5 bases, and the interval between the two ends is 13 bases. Counted from cysteine to phenylalanine, this CDR3 has 15 amino acids. Left in the record is the CDR3 DNA by itself, 45 bases read in frame from the first base. From a lookup of the germline V gene, CDR1 and CDR2 are MNHNS and SASEGT. Concerning this clone: The target of this receptor is not known. Base qualities are not provided; no much larger clone lies one nucleotide away.

Participants in the prospective study were aged roughly 18 to 89 years, lived in 20 to 30 United States geographic areas, and enrolled through a virtual design. In the prospective study, participants were assigned to cohorts based on the clinical history participants reported in a screening survey and a study questionnaire. A participant counted as exposed if, within 2 weeks of entering the study, that participant had been in contact with someone who had a PCR-confirmed or clinician-diagnosed COVID-19 case. In the prospective study, mobile phlebotomists collected whole blood, serum and a nasopharyngeal or oropharyngeal swab from each participant. Additional blood draws and questionnaires over an approximately two-month period could optionally be provided by prospective study participants. Prospective study blood samples were shipped either frozen or at room temperature before DNA extraction. The immunoSEQ Assay, a bias-controlled multiplex PCR, was used to amplify TCRbeta CDR3 regions from genomic DNA. The study's processing was this. Within the assay, amplification of reference gene primers was used to estimate how many nucleated cells each sample contained. Sequence reads were collapsed and filtered to measure the absolute abundance of every unique TCRbeta CDR3 rearrangement. For each sample, productive Simpson clonality was calculated as the square root of Simpson's diversity index over productive rearrangements. Here the immuneACCESS table is served through TCRdb, limited to in-frame sequences with V and J called. Missing clones are a known gap in these copies; in checked studies unresolved V genes cover under half, and the rest lacks a known reason. The D gene and trimming were derived from the DNA, and the V and J assignments and clone size from that table. The sample records over 200,000 clones, 80% to 90% of which are singletons. The ten largest make up roughly 3.7% of the sample.

The V and J genes are TRBV6-1 and TRBJ1-2; there is no confident call for the D gene. The sequencing input was PBMCs or T cells enriched from blood (not recorded which). This TCR came from a woman between 25 and 40 years old who had been exposed to COVID-19. The CDR3 reads as follows: CASSEASTLGYGYTF. The DNA sequence is TGTGCCAGCAGTGAAGCTTCGACTCTGGGTTATGGCTACACCTTC.